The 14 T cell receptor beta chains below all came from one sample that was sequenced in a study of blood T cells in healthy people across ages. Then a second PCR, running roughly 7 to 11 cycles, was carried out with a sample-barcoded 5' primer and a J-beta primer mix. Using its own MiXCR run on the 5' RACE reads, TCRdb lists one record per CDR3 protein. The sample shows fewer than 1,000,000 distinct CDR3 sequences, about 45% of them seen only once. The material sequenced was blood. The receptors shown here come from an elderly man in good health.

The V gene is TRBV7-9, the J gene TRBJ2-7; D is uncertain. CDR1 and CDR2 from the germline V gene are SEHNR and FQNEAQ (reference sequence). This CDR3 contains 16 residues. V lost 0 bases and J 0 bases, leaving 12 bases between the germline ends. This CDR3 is CASSLALGRASYEQYF. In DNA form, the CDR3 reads TGTGCCAGCAGCTTAGCCCTCGGACGGGCCTCCTACGAGCAGTACTTC.

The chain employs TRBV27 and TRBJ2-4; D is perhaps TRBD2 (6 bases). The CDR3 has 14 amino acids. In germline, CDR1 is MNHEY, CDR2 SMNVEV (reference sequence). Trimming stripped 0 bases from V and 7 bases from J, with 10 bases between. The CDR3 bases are TGTGCCAGCAGTTTATCGGGGACTGGGAACATTCAGTACTTC. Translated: CASSLSGTGNIQYF.

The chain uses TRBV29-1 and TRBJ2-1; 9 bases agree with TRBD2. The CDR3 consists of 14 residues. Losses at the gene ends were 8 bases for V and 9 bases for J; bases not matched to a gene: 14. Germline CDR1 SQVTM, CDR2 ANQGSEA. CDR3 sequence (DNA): TGCAGCTCCAAACTAGCGGGCCCAACATCTGAGCAGTTCTTC. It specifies CSSKLAGPTSEQFF.

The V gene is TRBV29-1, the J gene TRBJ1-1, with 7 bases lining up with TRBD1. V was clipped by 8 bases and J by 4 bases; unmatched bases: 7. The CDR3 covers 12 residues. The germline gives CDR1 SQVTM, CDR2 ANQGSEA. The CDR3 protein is CSSQGGGTEAFF. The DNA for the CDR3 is TGCAGCTCCCAGGGGGGGGGCACTGAAGCTTTCTTT.

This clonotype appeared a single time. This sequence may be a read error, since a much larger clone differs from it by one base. CDR3 DNA: TGCACCAGCAGCCAATCGTCGGGACAGCGGAACACCGGGGAGCTGTTTTTT. Protein: CTSSQSSGQRNTGELFF. The gene calls are TRBV4-1 and TRBJ2-2; 7 bases line up with TRBD1. The germline V gene encodes CDR1 MGHRA and CDR2 YSYEKL. The CDR3 runs 17 residues.

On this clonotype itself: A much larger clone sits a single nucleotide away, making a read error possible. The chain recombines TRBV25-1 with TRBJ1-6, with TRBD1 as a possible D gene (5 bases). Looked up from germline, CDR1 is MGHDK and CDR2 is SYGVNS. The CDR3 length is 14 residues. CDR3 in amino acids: CVSSKGLYNSPLHF. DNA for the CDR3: TGTGTCAGCAGCAAGGGACTGTATAATTCACCCCTCCACTTT.

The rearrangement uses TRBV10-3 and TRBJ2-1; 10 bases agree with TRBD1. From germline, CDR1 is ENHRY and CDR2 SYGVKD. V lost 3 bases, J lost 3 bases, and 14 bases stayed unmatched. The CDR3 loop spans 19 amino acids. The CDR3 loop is CAISDISVRGTGDYNEQFF. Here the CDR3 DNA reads TGTGCCATCAGTGACATAAGCGTGAGGGGGACAGGGGACTACAATGAGCAGTTCTTC.

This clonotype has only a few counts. CDR3 in DNA: TGTGCCAGCAGTGGAGAACGCTGGGGGGATGAAGCTTTCTTT. Residues: CASSGERWGDEAFF. The chain recombines TRBV2 with TRBJ1-1; TRBD1 is a possible D gene (5 bases). The CDR3 extends over 14 amino acids. The V gene's germline CDR1 is SNHLY and CDR2 FYNNEI. The V gene lost 4 bases and the J gene lost 7 bases, with 16 bases spanning the gap. The full variable domain, rest sourced from reference TRBV2 and TRBJ1-1, is EPEVTQTPSHQVTQMGQEVILRCVPISNHLYFYWYRQILGQKVEFLVSFYNNEISEKSEIFDDQFSVERPDGSNFTLKIRSTKLEDSAMYFCASSGERWGDEAFFGQGTRLTVV.

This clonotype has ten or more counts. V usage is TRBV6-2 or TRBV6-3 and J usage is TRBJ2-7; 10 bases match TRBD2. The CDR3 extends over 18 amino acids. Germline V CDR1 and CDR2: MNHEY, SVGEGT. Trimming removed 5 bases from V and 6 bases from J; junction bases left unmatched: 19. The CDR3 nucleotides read TGTGCCAGCAGTCCTCTGACTTTCCTAGCGGGAGTCTCGGGCGAGCAGTACTTC. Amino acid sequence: CASSPLTFLAGVSGEQYF.

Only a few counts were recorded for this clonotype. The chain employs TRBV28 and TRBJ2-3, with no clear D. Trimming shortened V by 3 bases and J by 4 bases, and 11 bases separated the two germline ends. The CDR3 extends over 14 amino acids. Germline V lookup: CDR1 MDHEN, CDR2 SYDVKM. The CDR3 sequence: CASSLSWVADTQYF. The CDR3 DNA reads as TGTGCCAGCAGTTTGTCTTGGGTCGCAGATACGCAGTATTTT.

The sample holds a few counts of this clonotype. CDR3 residues: CAIRETGGTDTQYF. In nucleotides, the CDR3 is TGTGCCATCAGAGAGACAGGCGGAACAGATACGCAGTATTTT. The V call is TRBV10-3, the J call TRBJ2-3; D may be TRBD1 (6 bases). The CDR3 spans 14 residues. Per the germline V gene, CDR1 is ENHRY and CDR2 is SYGVKD. Trimming took 6 bases from V and 3 from J, leaving 13 bases between them.

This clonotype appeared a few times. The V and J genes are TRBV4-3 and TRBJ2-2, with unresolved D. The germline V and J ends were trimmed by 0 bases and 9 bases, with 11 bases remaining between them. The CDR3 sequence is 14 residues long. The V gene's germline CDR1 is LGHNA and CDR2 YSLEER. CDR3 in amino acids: CASSQDISDRELFF. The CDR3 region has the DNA TGCGCCAGCAGCCAAGATATCAGTGACCGGGAGCTGTTTTTT.

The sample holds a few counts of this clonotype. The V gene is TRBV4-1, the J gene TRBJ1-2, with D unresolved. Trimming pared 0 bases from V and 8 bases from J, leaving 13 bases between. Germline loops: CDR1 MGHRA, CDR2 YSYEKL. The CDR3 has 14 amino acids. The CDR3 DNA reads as TGCGCCAGCAGCCAAGATTTTATACTCTCCGGCTACACCTTC. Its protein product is CASSQDFILSGYTF.

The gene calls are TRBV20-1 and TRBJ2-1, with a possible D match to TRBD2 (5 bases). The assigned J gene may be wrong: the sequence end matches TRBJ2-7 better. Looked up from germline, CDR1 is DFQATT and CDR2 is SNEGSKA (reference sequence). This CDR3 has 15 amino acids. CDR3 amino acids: CSAREGSVYPYEQYF. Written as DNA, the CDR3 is TGCAGTGCTAGAGAGGGTAGCGTCTACCCCTACGAGCAGTACTTC.